These 10 T cell receptor beta chains came from one sample sequenced in a study of breast tumors, draining lymph nodes, adjacent tissues. TCRdb reprocessed the multiplex PCR reads via MiXCR and lists one record per CDR3 protein. The table has approximately 280,000 distinct CDR3 sequences, over 30% seen once. Axillary draining lymph nodes of breast cancer patients supplied the node samples. The sequenced material came from axillary lymph node tissue. The receptor set was obtained from a female donor with breast cancer. Some clones in this sample may be carry-over from other donors' samples.

About this clonotype itself: A much larger clone lies a single base off, so this may be a read error. The chain recombines TRBV11-2 with TRBJ2-5; D possibly uses TRBD1 or TRBD2 (5 bases each). The CDR3 has 16 amino acids. V was cut by 3 bases and J by 3 bases, with 17 bases left in between. Germline V lookup: CDR1 SGHAT, CDR2 FQNNGV. CDR3 in amino acids: CASSFRGAAAKETQYF. The CDR3 DNA follows: TGTGCCAGCAGCTTTAGAGGGGCGGCAGCCAAAGAGACCCAGTACTTC.

The chain employs TRBV12-5 and TRBJ2-4, with TRBD2 as a possible D gene (6 bases). The CDR3 runs 13 residues. CDR1 and CDR2 (germline): LGHNT, FRNRAP. V was trimmed by 4 bases and J by 6 bases, leaving 10 bases between them. Here the CDR3 DNA reads TGTGCTAGTGGTTCCGGGACTCGAAACATTCAGTACTTC. Translation: CASGSGTRNIQYF.

The rearrangement links TRBV7-9 to TRBJ2-7, with 8 bases lining up with TRBD1. The germline V gene has CDR1 SEHNR and CDR2 FQNEAQ (reference sequence). The CDR3 length is 17 residues. Losses at the gene ends were 8 bases for V and 0 bases for J; bases not matched to a gene: 15. The CDR3 region is CASSPITGTGTSYEQYF. For the CDR3, the DNA is TGTGCCAGCTCACCAATCACCGGGACAGGAACCTCCTACGAGCAGTACTTC.

This clonotype appeared once. At one of its ends the junction is not consistent with the germline gene, which may arise from a read error. The V and J genes are TRBV2 and TRBJ2-3; D unresolved. Germline CDR1 SNHLY, CDR2 FYNNEI. The CDR3 contains 13 residues. The DNA of the CDR3 is TGTGCCGGCAGTGTCCTTCTCGCAGATACGCAGTATTTT. Translating gives CAGSVLLADTQYF.

This clonotype was found many times. The chain joins TRBV4-2 to TRBJ1-5, with D perhaps matching TRBD1 (5 bases). In germline, CDR1 is LGHNA, CDR2 YNFKEQ. Trimming stripped 0 bases from V and 2 bases from J, with 11 bases between. The CDR3 spans 16 residues. The CDR3 loop is CASSQDSGGGNQPQHF. For the CDR3, the DNA is TGTGCCAGCAGCCAAGATTCGGGGGGGGGCAATCAGCCCCAGCATTTT.

In its sample, this clonotype was seen many times. The chain carries TRBV7-9 and TRBJ2-5; D is unresolved. Germline V gene lookup returns CDR1 SEHNR and CDR2 FQNEAQ (reference sequence). Deletions cut 7 bases from V and 1 base from J, with 13 bases between. This CDR3 has 14 amino acids. Here the CDR3 reads CASTRLAAQETQYF. CDR3 sequence (DNA): TGTGCCAGCACCAGACTGGCGGCCCAAGAGACCCAGTACTTC. Drawing the rest from reference TRBV7-9 and TRBJ2-5, the complete variable domain is DTGVSQNPRHKITKRGQNVTFRCDPISEHNRLYWYRQTLGQGPEFLTYFQNEAQLEKSRLLSDRFSAERPKGSFSTLEIQRTEQGDSAMYLCASTRLAAQETQYFGPGTRLLVL.

This clonotype came up many times. The chain recombines TRBV15 with TRBJ2-7; D remains unclear. This CDR3 has 16 amino acids. CDR1 and CDR2 (germline): LNHNV, YYDKDF (reference sequence). V shed 0 bases and J shed 3 bases, with 15 bases lying between them. This CDR3 reads CATSRDTPPSVYEQYF. The CDR3 bases are TGTGCCACCAGCAGAGATACCCCCCCCTCCGTCTACGAGCAGTACTTC. Drawing the rest from reference TRBV15 and TRBJ2-7, the complete variable domain is DAMVIQNPRYQVTQFGKPVTLSCSQTLNHNVMYWYQQKSSQAPKLLFHYYDKDFNNEADTPDNFQSRRPNTSFCFLDIRSPGLGDTAMYLCATSRDTPPSVYEQYFGPGTRLTVT.

This chain uses TRBV9 with TRBJ2-2, with 7 bases aligning to TRBD1. Trimming at V came to 4 bases and at J to 3 bases, leaving 6 bases not matched to a gene. CDR1 SGDLS and CDR2 YYNGEE come from the germline V gene. This CDR3 contains 15 residues. CDR3 DNA sequence: TGTGCCAGCAGCCAACAGGGGTTGGACACCGGGGAGCTGTTTTTT. Protein sequence: CASSQQGLDTGELFF.

The chain employs TRBV28 and TRBJ1-5; D not certain. The CDR3 consists of 13 residues. V was cut by 7 bases and J by 0 bases, with 7 bases left in between. Germline V lookup: CDR1 MDHEN, CDR2 SYDVKM. In DNA form, the CDR3 reads TGTGCCAGCAAAAGTAGTAGCAATCAGCCCCAGCATTTT. The encoded protein is CASKSSSNQPQHF.

This clonotype came up a few times. This chain connects TRBV27 to TRBJ2-3; a possible D gene is TRBD2 (6 bases). Trimming pared 7 bases from V and 1 base from J, leaving 9 bases between. The germline V gene has CDR1 MNHEY and CDR2 SMNVEV (reference sequence). CDR3 size: 13 residues. The CDR3 region has the DNA TGTGCCAGCATGGTAGCGGGCACAGATACGCAGTATTTT. Residues: CASMVAGTDTQYF.